One TCR beta chain is described in this entry. It has no known antigen specificity. Base qualities are not at hand, and no much larger clone is one base apart. CDR1 and CDR2 are read off the germline V gene as MRHNA and SNTAGT. The CDR3 runs 13 residues from the cysteine to the phenylalanine. Solely the CDR3 DNA is kept, with 39 bases framed from the first base. After removal of 4 bases from V and 5 bases from J, the junction retains 2 bases not matched to a gene. Cells were frozen in liquid nitrogen in DMSO/FBS as aliquots of 500,000 to 550,000 cells, with a single aliquot from each fraction going to sequencing. Every one of the 30 study patients had an endoscopy and a small intestinal biopsy. Lamina propria cells were released by collagenase digestion of the biopsy tissue remaining after intraepithelial cell isolation. Genomic DNA was extracted from frozen unsorted cell fractions using the Qiagen DNeasy blood extraction kit.

The library was made by the immunoSEQ multiplex PCR assay. Using reverse primers that targeted J gene segments together with forward primers that targeted V gene segments, the TR loci were amplified in a multiplexed PCR. Amplified CDR3 regions were sequenced on the Illumina HiSeq System. From the authors' description of their analysis: Closely related reads were merged by a nearest-neighbour algorithm to remove PCR and sequencing errors and to collapse the data into unique sequences. Each repertoire was summarised by clonality and by T cell density, with T cell density defined as TR molecules per amount of genomic DNA input. CDR3 amino acid sequences present in at least 80% of unsorted samples were defined as public TRs, and these public TRs were then tested for differential abundance between coeliac and control samples. Every lamina propria sample was checked against a list of a few hundred published gliadin-specific TRB sequences. Kruskal-Wallis tests followed by Dunn post-tests were used to test for differences in clonality and density between disease groups. TCRdb mirrors the immuneACCESS table, restricted to in-frame sequences. Some clones are absent from its copies; in checked studies, under half trace to an unresolved V gene, and the reason for the others is unknown. That table is the source of V, J and clone size, and D and trimming were worked out from the DNA. Across this sample there are about 4,800 clones, with approximately 75% seen only once. 4.5% to 5.5% of the sample is taken by the ten largest.

The data stem from a study of coeliac disease (dated by TCRdb to between 2021 and 2022). Study-wide context: Coeliac patients were classed as newly diagnosed active disease, refractory coeliac disease type I, or disease controlled by a gluten-free diet. Samples from over 26 subjects were successfully TRB sequenced, and these included 20 to 25 paired samples of bulk unsorted intraepithelial and lamina propria cells. Next-generation sequencing of rearranged TRB and TRG CDR3 regions was used on small intestinal lymphocyte fractions taken from coeliac and non-coeliac patients. The goal was to describe the TR repertoires of small intestinal T cells in active coeliac disease, in refractory type I coeliac disease, and in coeliac disease treated with a gluten-free diet. The full study included around 30 patients: around 22 with serologically confirmed coeliac disease and 8 controls with non-small intestinal disorders. Because high-resolution HLA typing was not available, biased TRBV7-2 usage was queried as a proof of principle. Study-wide findings and limitations: Separating intraepithelial cells from lamina propria cells did not give high-purity fractions, so cross-contamination between the two compartments may have occurred. TRB and TRG repertoires of active coeliac intraepithelial and lamina propria samples showed lower clonality than controls, suggesting recruitment of diverse T cells. Published gliadin-specific TRB sequences turned up in about 45% of the 18 coeliac lamina propria samples, compared with only 1 of 6 controls. The approach was considered by the authors to be unsuitable for unbiased detection of gliadin-specific T cells, as gliadin-specific T cells are scarce and rarely shared between patients. TRB repertoires were mostly private, with most amino acid sequences found in only one sample, and V-gene usage showed no significant difference between disease groups.

The TCR originated in a woman younger than 30 with active celiac disease. This receptor chain uses TRBV6-4 and TRBJ2-1; 7 central bases correspond to TRBD2. Sequencing was carried out using lamina propria lymphocytes from the gut. Interpreted using the paper, the cell subset or site label stands for: lamina propria cell (LPC) fraction of small intestinal biopsy. The nucleotide sequence is given as TGTGCCAGCAGTGTGGGACTAAACAATGAGCAGTTCTTC. Translation gives CASSVGLNNEQFF.